The next 14 T cell receptor beta chains were all read from a single sample in a study of blood T cell repertoires in COVID-19. Repertoires were generated with immunoSEQ multiplex PCR, while TCRdb's copy carries only in-frame clones and drops some. This sample has around 260,000 clones; roughly 85% occur once, and the top ten carry around 3%. Specimen: peripheral blood. The origin of the receptors is a woman under 40 with active or convalescent COVID-19.

V usage is TRBV7-9 and J usage is TRBJ2-3; TRBD2 agrees at 16 bases. V trimming: 7 bases; J trimming: 0 bases; junction bases outside the gene matches: 7. Germline CDR1 and CDR2: SEHNR and FQNEAQ (reference sequence). This CDR3 comprises 18 residues. CDR3 sequence reads: CASIPPGLAGGSTDTQYF. CDR3 DNA sequence: TGTGCCAGCATCCCTCCGGGACTAGCGGGGGGGAGCACAGATACGCAGTATTTT.

This chain links TRBV28 with TRBJ1-2, with D perhaps TRBD1 (5 bases). The V end lost 8 bases, the J end lost 8 bases, and 24 bases lay between the germline ends. The CDR3 covers 15 residues. Looked up from germline, CDR1 is MDHEN and CDR2 is SYDVKM. CDR3 residues: CASHGGGGGGKGYTF. The CDR3 DNA is TGTGCCAGCCACGGGGGGGGAGGAGGAGGGAAAGGCTACACCTTC.

This clone has more than one count but fewer than ten. This sequence joins TRBV4-3 and TRBJ1-5, with no clear D. The CDR3 covers 13 residues. With 0 bases removed from V and 3 bases from J, the gap between germline ends came to 3 bases. Germline V lookup: CDR1 LGHNA, CDR2 YSLEER. CDR3 bases: TGCGCCAGCAGCCAAGACTACAATCAGCCCCAGCATTTT. It specifies CASSQDYNQPQHF.

The chain joins TRBV29-1 to TRBJ1-1; TRBD1 aligns across 9 bases. The junction had 13 bases not matched to a gene; V was cut back by 5 bases and J by 0 bases. This CDR3 spans 17 amino acids. Germline assignment: CDR1 SQVTM and CDR2 ANQGSEA. The chain's CDR3 is CSVYKEKGTGLNTEAFF. As DNA, the CDR3 is TGCAGCGTTTACAAAGAGAAGGGGACAGGGTTGAACACTGAAGCTTTCTTT.

The chain couples TRBV7-2 to TRBJ2-2; 8 bases are shared with TRBD2. The germline CDR1 and CDR2 sequences are SGHTA and FQGNSA. V was pared by 7 bases and J by 0 bases, with 7 bases of the junction left unmatched. The CDR3 is 16 residues long. CDR3 coding DNA: TGTGCCAGCACTAGCCGACTAGCGCCGAACACCGGGGAGCTGTTTTTT. This sequence encodes CASTSRLAPNTGELFF.

This clone was picked up one time. The chain employs TRBV19 and TRBJ2-1; D gene ambiguous. Trimming shortened V by 1 base and J by 6 bases, and 10 bases separated the two germline ends. The CDR3 runs 14 residues. Germline values: CDR1 LNHDA, CDR2 SQIVND (reference sequence). The chain's CDR3 is CASSIVIGVNEQFF. CDR3 DNA: TGTGCCAGTAGTATAGTGATTGGAGTCAATGAGCAGTTCTTC.

This clone has just one count. The chain uses TRBV6-5 and TRBJ2-3; a weak D match, TRBD1 (6 bases). Germline V gene sequence: CDR1 MNHEY, CDR2 SVGAGI. This CDR3 is 13 amino acids long. Trimming cost V 6 bases and J 6 bases, with 13 bases left between them. The DNA for the CDR3 is TGTGCCAGCAGCCAAGGACAGCCCGATACGCAGTATTTT. It codes for CASSQGQPDTQYF.

The J gene is TRBJ1-2, the V gene TRBV4-3; D unclear. Trimming stripped 0 bases from V and 3 bases from J, with 8 bases between. The CDR3 is 14 residues long. Germline V gives CDR1 LGHNA, CDR2 YSLEER. The CDR3 here is CASSQDQLDYGYTF. The CDR3 nucleotides read TGCGCCAGCAGCCAAGATCAGTTGGACTATGGCTACACCTTC.

The V call is TRBV5-1, the J call TRBJ1-1, with 11 nucleotides matching TRBD1. J gave up 4 bases and V 0 bases, and 2 bases lay outside the gene matches. This CDR3 spans 15 amino acids. Germline V gene sequence: CDR1 SGHRS, CDR2 YFSETQ. This CDR3 reads CASSLGGTGGTEAFF. CDR3 bases: TGCGCCAGCAGCTTGGGTGGGACAGGGGGCACTGAAGCTTTCTTT.

This chain links TRBV30 with TRBJ1-3, with D perhaps matching TRBD1 (6 bases). This CDR3 contains 16 residues. CDR1 GTSNPN and CDR2 SVGIG come from the germline V gene (reference sequence). The V gene lost 0 bases and the J gene lost 2 bases, with 14 bases spanning the gap. The CDR3 protein is CAWSVNFRTAGNTIYF. Written as DNA, the CDR3 is TGTGCCTGGAGTGTAAACTTTAGGACAGCTGGAAACACCATATATTTT. Complete variable domain (other parts from reference TRBV30 and TRBJ1-3): SQTIHQWPATLVQPVGSPLSLECTVEGTSNPNLYWYRQAAGRGLQLLFYSVGIGQISSEVPQNLSASRPQDRQFILSSKKLLLSDSGFYLCAWSVNFRTAGNTIYFGEGSWLTVV.

J is TRBJ1-1 and V is TRBV28; D is perhaps TRBD1 (5 bases). CDR1 and CDR2 (germline): MDHEN, SYDVKM. V lost 3 bases to trimming and J lost 0 bases, with 8 bases between them. This CDR3 spans 14 amino acids. The CDR3 sequence: CASSFPGMNTEAFF. The CDR3 DNA follows: TGTGCCAGCAGTTTCCCAGGGATGAACACTGAAGCTTTCTTT.

In nucleotides, the CDR3 is TGTGCCAGCAGCTTAGGGCTAGCGGGGGCCCTCCAAGAGACCCAGTACTTC. Its protein is CASSLGLAGALQETQYF. The J gene is TRBJ2-5, the V gene TRBV11-2, with TRBD2 identical over 10 bases. This CDR3 contains 17 residues. Germline values: CDR1 SGHAT, CDR2 FQNNGV. V shed 1 base and J 1 base; nucleotides not matched to a gene: 6.

V is TRBV10-1 and J is TRBJ2-1; 14 nucleotides line up with TRBD2. The trim removed 3 bases at V and 0 bases at J, leaving 7 bases unmatched. The germline V gene encodes CDR1 WNHNN and CDR2 SYGVQD (reference sequence). CDR3 length equals 19 residues. CDR3 sequence reads: CASSDLPGLAGASYNEQFF. The CDR3, as DNA: TGCGCCAGCAGTGACCTCCCGGGACTAGCGGGGGCCTCCTACAATGAGCAGTTCTTC.

This clone was found a few times. The genes are TRBV28 and TRBJ2-1; 10 bases fit TRBD2. The trim removed 5 bases at V and 4 bases at J, leaving 8 bases unmatched. The CDR3 contains 16 residues. Germline CDR1 is MDHEN and CDR2 is SYDVKM. The DNA of the CDR3 is TGTGCCAGCAGTCCCCTCGGACTAGCGGCTTACAATGAGCAGTTCTTC. Translating it yields CASSPLGLAAYNEQFF.